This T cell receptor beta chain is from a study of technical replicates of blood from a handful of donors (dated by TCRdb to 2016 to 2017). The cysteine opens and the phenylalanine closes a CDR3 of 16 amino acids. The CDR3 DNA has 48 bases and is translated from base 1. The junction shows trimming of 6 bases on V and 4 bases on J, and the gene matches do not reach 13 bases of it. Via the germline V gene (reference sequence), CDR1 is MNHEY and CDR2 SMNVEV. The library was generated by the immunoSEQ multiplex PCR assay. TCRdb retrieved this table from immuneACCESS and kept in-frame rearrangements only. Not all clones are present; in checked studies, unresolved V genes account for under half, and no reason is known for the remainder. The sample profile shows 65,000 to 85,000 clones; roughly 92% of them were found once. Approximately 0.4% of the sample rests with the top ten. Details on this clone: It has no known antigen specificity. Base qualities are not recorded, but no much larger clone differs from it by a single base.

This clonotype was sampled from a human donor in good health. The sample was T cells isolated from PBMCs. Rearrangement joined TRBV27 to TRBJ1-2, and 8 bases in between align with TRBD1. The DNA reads TGTGCCAGCAGCTATGGGGCAGGGGGCTTTGGCTATGGCTACACCTTC. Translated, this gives CASSYGAGGFGYGYTF.